The 18 T cell receptor beta chains listed next were all sequenced from one sample in a study of T cell changes during pregnancy in multiple sclerosis. The repertoire was sequenced with immunoSEQ multiplex PCR; TCRdb's copy has only in-frame clones and lacks some. The sample has about 43,000 clones; approximately 90% are singletons. The specimen sequenced was PBMCs (not recorded whether the cells were cultured). The receptor set was obtained from a female donor with multiple sclerosis, enrolled in a pregnancy study.

The chain is built from TRBV6-6 and TRBJ1-1; D uncertain. CDR3 length: 13 amino acids. Trimming shortened V by 5 bases and J by 1 base, and 8 bases separated the two germline ends. Looked up from germline, CDR1 is MNHNY and CDR2 is SVGAGI (reference sequence). CDR3 nucleotides: TGTGCCAGCAGTACCCCAAGGAACACTGAAGCTTTCTTT. Translating it yields CASSTPRNTEAFF.

The chain combines TRBV5-6 with TRBJ2-1; 13 positions agree with TRBD2. The J segment lost 6 bases and the V segment lost 1 base, leaving 1 base of the junction unmatched. CDR1 is SGHDT and CDR2 is YYEEEE in the germline V gene. CDR3 length equals 15 residues. This CDR3 is CASSLRLAGGNEQFF. The CDR3 DNA follows: TGTGCCAGCAGCTTGAGACTAGCGGGAGGCAATGAGCAGTTCTTC.

V usage is TRBV18 and J usage is TRBJ2-5, with TRBD2 as a possible D gene (6 bases). Trimming cost V 1 base and J 1 base, with 10 bases left between them. Germline V gene data show CDR1 as KGHSH and CDR2 as LQKENI. The CDR3 has 15 residues. CDR3 nucleotides: TGTGCCAGCTCACCACGTGGGGGGACCCAAGAGACCCAGTACTTC. Protein product: CASSPRGGTQETQYF.

This chain connects TRBV5-4 to TRBJ1-3, with TRBD1 matching over 7 bases. From germline, CDR1 is SGHNT and CDR2 YYREEE (reference sequence). The CDR3 loop spans 15 amino acids. Unmatched junction bases numbered 4, after V lost 4 bases and J lost 0 bases. CDR3 loop: CASSTDRVSGNTIYF. CDR3 nucleotide sequence: TGTGCCAGCAGCACCGACAGGGTCTCTGGAAACACCATATATTTT.

This chain joins TRBV7-9 and TRBJ1-4; 9 bases map to TRBD1. Germline CDR1 and CDR2: SEHNR and FQNEAQ (reference sequence). V trimming: 4 bases; J trimming: 4 bases; junction bases outside the gene matches: 4. The CDR3 contains 15 residues. As DNA, the CDR3 is TGTGCCAGCAGCTCTCCGGGACAGGGTAATGAAAAACTGTTTTTT. Translation gives CASSSPGQGNEKLFF.

This chain joins TRBV5-3 and TRBJ2-3, with 10 nucleotides matching TRBD2. TRBV5-3 is placed among ORFs of uncertain function. This CDR3 is 16 amino acids long. The junction had 10 bases not matched to a gene; V was cut back by 4 bases and J by 5 bases. The CDR3 region has the DNA TGTGCCAGAAGCCAAGGGTCTAGCGGGAGACGAGATACGCAGTATTTT. Its protein product is CARSQGSSGRRDTQYF.

This sequence joins TRBV18 and TRBJ2-1; TRBD2 agrees at 11 bases. This CDR3 is 18 amino acids long. Germline values: CDR1 KGHSH, CDR2 LQKENI. The V and J ends lost 3 bases and 7 bases, in that order; junction bases with no gene match: 14. CDR3 sequence reads: CASSPGRGTSGSRNEQFF. CDR3 DNA sequence: TGTGCCAGCTCACCGGGGAGGGGGACTAGCGGTTCTCGGAATGAGCAGTTCTTC.

This clone was observed a single time. This chain uses TRBV4-1 with TRBJ2-1, with 15 bases matching TRBD2. In germline, CDR1 is MGHRA, CDR2 YSYEKL. The CDR3 consists of 20 residues. V dropped 0 bases and J dropped 4; count of bases not matched to a gene: 10. The chain's CDR3 is CASSQEGGKGLAGGYNEQFF. As DNA, the CDR3 is TGCGCCAGCAGCCAAGAGGGGGGTAAGGGACTAGCGGGAGGTTACAATGAGCAGTTCTTC.

The J gene is TRBJ1-2, the V gene TRBV6-1, with TRBD1 identical over 8 bases. CDR3 length: 11 amino acids. V was pared by 5 bases and J by 8 bases, with 1 base of the junction left unmatched. Per the germline V gene, CDR1 is MNHNS and CDR2 is SASEGT. CDR3: CASSRTGGYTF. The DNA for the CDR3 is TGTGCCAGCAGTCGGACAGGGGGCTACACCTTC.

The chain carries TRBV19 and TRBJ1-1; weak D call: TRBD1 (5 bases). Trimming left V 10 bases short and J 8 bases short, with 20 bases between. CDR3 size: 13 residues. Germline values: CDR1 LNHDA, CDR2 SQIVND (reference sequence). CDR3 protein: CATTEGLGYEAFF. CDR3 sequence (DNA): TGTGCCACGACCGAGGGGTTAGGGTACGAAGCTTTCTTT. Full variable domain (rest looked up from reference TRBV19 and TRBJ1-1): DGGITQSPKYLFRKEGQNVTLSCEQNLNHDAMYWYRQDPGQGLRLIYYSQIVNDFQKGDIAEGYSVSREKKESFPLTVTSAQKNPTAFYLCATTEGLGYEAFFGQGTRLTVV.

This chain connects TRBV9 to TRBJ1-3; D is ambiguous. The ends were cut back, 3 bases at V and 3 bases at J, with 13 bases in the middle. This CDR3 comprises 15 residues. CDR1 is SGDLS, CDR2 YYNGEE, per germline. Here the CDR3 DNA reads TGTGCCAGCAGCGGGAGATCGGGGAATGGAAACACCATATATTTT. This encodes CASSGRSGNGNTIYF.

This rearrangement joins TRBV6-4 to TRBJ2-1; D might be TRBD1 or TRBD2, each matching 5 bases. V was cut by 2 bases and J by 5 bases, with 7 bases left in between. The CDR3 totals 13 residues. Per the germline V gene, CDR1 is MRHNA and CDR2 is SNTAGT. The CDR3 reads CASSDRDHNEQFF. CDR3 nucleotide sequence: TGTGCCAGCAGTGACAGGGACCACAATGAGCAGTTCTTC.

The chain employs TRBV5-1 and TRBJ2-5, with D possibly being TRBD1 (7 bases). The CDR3 consists of 15 residues. Trimming cost V 0 bases and J 3 bases, with 12 bases left between them. Germline CDR1 SGHRS, CDR2 YFSETQ. CDR3 amino acids: CASSLDPRGEETQYF. In DNA, the CDR3 is TGCGCCAGCAGCTTGGATCCCAGGGGGGAAGAGACCCAGTACTTC.

This chain joins TRBV9 and TRBJ1-2; possibly TRBD1 for D (5 bases). With 0 bases removed from V and 4 bases from J, the gap between germline ends came to 19 bases. This CDR3 has 17 amino acids. In germline, CDR1 is SGDLS, CDR2 YYNGEE. The CDR3 DNA follows: TGTGCCAGCAGCGTAGACCCCCCCAACCCAGGGAGCTATGGCTACACCTTC. It is translated as CASSVDPPNPGSYGYTF.

This clone was counted only a few times. V and J are TRBV5-4 and TRBJ1-2; D is unresolved. Germline CDR1 reads SGHNT; CDR2 reads YYREEE (reference sequence). The V gene lost 6 bases and the J gene lost 2 bases, with 14 bases spanning the gap. This CDR3 contains 14 residues. The CDR3 DNA sequence: TGTGCCAGCACATCGAGGACGGGGAACTATGGCTACACCTTC. It is translated as CASTSRTGNYGYTF.

The rearrangement links TRBV7-8 to TRBJ2-7, with TRBD2 matching 10 bases. The junction had 5 bases not matched to a gene; V was cut back by 3 bases and J by 3 bases. The germline V gene has CDR1 SGHVS and CDR2 FQNEAQ. The CDR3 runs to 15 residues. The CDR3 reads CASSFGTSAHYEQYF. CDR3 bases: TGTGCCAGCAGCTTCGGGACTAGCGCCCACTACGAGCAGTACTTC.

Only one count was recorded for this clone. The rearrangement links TRBV19 to TRBJ1-1, with D maybe TRBD1 (5 bases). The germline V and J ends were trimmed by 2 bases and 4 bases, with 8 bases remaining between them. This CDR3 is 13 amino acids long. Germline V lookup: CDR1 LNHDA, CDR2 SQIVND (reference sequence). This CDR3 is CASSIQGGTEAFF. In nucleotides, the CDR3 is TGTGCCAGTAGTATACAGGGCGGCACTGAAGCTTTCTTT.

This chain links TRBV2 with TRBJ2-5; no reliable D call. Per germline, CDR1 SNHLY and CDR2 FYNNEI. V lost 4 bases and J lost 4, with 7 bases in between. There are 12 residues in the CDR3. The CDR3 sequence is CASSAETETQYF. The DNA of the CDR3 is TGTGCCAGCAGTGCTGAAACAGAGACCCAGTACTTC.